Listed here are 32 T cell receptor beta chains from one sample, sequenced in a study of T cells in Graves' hyperthyroidism and ophthalmopathy. Researchers amplified the TCR beta CDR3 regions from RNA transcripts. HTBI primers were used for first-round RT-PCR of the TCR CDR3. From the multiplex PCR reads, TCRdb called clonotypes with MiXCR, one entry per CDR3 protein. The sample has 350,000 to 400,000 distinct CDR3 sequences, approximately 17% seen once. Specimen: blood. The source of these receptors is a man aged 18 to 30 with Graves' ophthalmopathy.

This clonotype was observed many times. The chain combines TRBV20-1 with TRBJ2-3, with D unresolved. Germline assignment: CDR1 DFQATT and CDR2 SNEGSKA (reference sequence). This CDR3 spans 14 amino acids. Trimming left V 5 bases short and J 1 base short, with 13 bases between. The CDR3 bases are TGCAGTGCTCCGAACTCAAGGGGCACAGATACGCAGTATTTT. It specifies CSAPNSRGTDTQYF.

The gene calls are TRBV4-1 and TRBJ1-6; no clear D gene. The CDR3 runs to 15 residues. The V end was cut by 0 bases, the J end by 8 bases, with 11 bases between. Germline V gene sequence: CDR1 MGHRA, CDR2 YSYEKL. CDR3 sequence: CASSQDADSYSPLHF. In DNA, the CDR3 is TGCGCCAGCAGCCAAGATGCGGACTCTTATTCACCCCTCCACTTT.

The J gene is TRBJ2-2, the V gene TRBV28; no clear D gene. V was cut by 8 bases and J by 1 base, with 8 bases left in between. Germline assignment: CDR1 MDHEN and CDR2 SYDVKM. CDR3 size: 13 residues. The CDR3 DNA reads TGTGCCAGCTCGAAGGTGAACACCGGGGAGCTGTTTTTT. This encodes CASSKVNTGELFF.

Many counts were recorded for this clonotype. This chain joins TRBV3-1 and TRBJ2-2; D unresolved. This CDR3 is built from 16 residues. The germline V and J ends were trimmed by 2 bases and 7 bases, with 17 bases remaining between them. Germline CDR1 reads LGHDT; CDR2 reads YNNKEL (reference sequence). The CDR3 loop reads CASSQIGYNNGGELFF. In nucleotides, the CDR3 is TGTGCCAGCAGCCAAATTGGCTACAACAACGGCGGGGAGCTGTTTTTT.

This chain connects TRBV20-1 to TRBJ1-1; D is unresolved. The CDR3 has 13 residues. CDR1 is DFQATT, CDR2 SNEGSKA, per germline (reference sequence). Trimming cost V 0 bases and J 4 bases, with 9 bases left between them. CDR3: CSARDPRVTEAFF. The CDR3 coding sequence is TGCAGTGCTAGAGATCCCCGGGTCACTGAAGCTTTCTTT.

This clonotype has ten or more counts. The chain joins TRBV2 to TRBJ2-2, with TRBD2 as a possible D gene (6 bases). The length of the CDR3 is 14 residues. Per the germline V gene, CDR1 is SNHLY and CDR2 is FYNNEI. The V and J ends lost 6 bases and 2 bases respectively, with 10 bases between them. CDR3 protein: CASSGGVNTGELFF. Written as DNA, the CDR3 is TGTGCCAGCAGCGGCGGGGTTAACACCGGGGAGCTGTTTTTT.

On this clonotype: Mismatch with germline at one junction end may stem from a read error. The genes are TRBV5-1 and TRBJ2-7; 9 nucleotides align to TRBD2. The CDR3 runs to 14 residues. The germline V gene has CDR1 SGHRS and CDR2 YFSETQ. The CDR3 reads CASSAGGRTYEQYF. The CDR3 DNA follows: TGTGCCAGCAGCGCGGGGGGGCGCACCTACGAGCAGTACTTC.

About this clonotype: The junction differs from germline at one of its ends, possibly a read error. The rearrangement uses TRBV20-1 and TRBJ2-7; D unclear. CDR1 and CDR2 (germline): DFQATT, SNEGSKA (reference sequence). The CDR3 loop spans 12 amino acids. DNA for the CDR3: TGCAGTGCTAGTCTCCCCTCCTTCGAGCAGTACTTC. Translation: CSASLPSFEQYF.

This clonotype has only a few counts. CDR3 region: CASSPPGSGGLYGYTF. The CDR3 region has the DNA TGTGCCAGCTCACCACCTGGTTCAGGGGGCCTCTATGGCTACACCTTC. V usage is TRBV18 and J usage is TRBJ1-2; 8 bases are shared with TRBD1. The V gene end was trimmed by 0 bases and the J gene end by 4 bases; junction bases not matched to a gene: 7. This CDR3 spans 16 amino acids. Germline V gene lookup returns CDR1 KGHSH and CDR2 LQKENI.

A few counts support this clonotype. The V call is TRBV6-5, the J call TRBJ1-1; D unresolved. The CDR3 is made up of 12 amino acids. Trimming removed 0 bases at V and 6 bases at J, with 5 bases between. Germline V gene sequence: CDR1 MNHEY, CDR2 SVGAGI. CDR3 region: CASSYSKAEAFF. The CDR3, as DNA: TGTGCCAGCAGTTACTCGAAAGCTGAAGCTTTCTTT.

At least ten counts were recorded for this clonotype. The J gene is TRBJ1-1, the V gene TRBV3-1; D unresolved. The germline V gene encodes CDR1 LGHDT and CDR2 YNNKEL (reference sequence). The CDR3 length is 14 residues. V lost 0 bases, J lost 5 bases, and 10 bases lay in between. Here the CDR3 reads CASSQEGRGTEAFF. CDR3 bases: TGTGCCAGCAGCCAAGAGGGTCGTGGGACTGAAGCTTTCTTT.

This clonotype was seen many times. CDR3 protein: CSALGVSSYNEQFF. The CDR3 DNA sequence: TGCAGTGCCCTCGGGGTTAGCTCCTACAATGAGCAGTTCTTC. The chain is built from TRBV20-1 and TRBJ2-1; a weak D match, TRBD2 (5 bases). Looked up from germline, CDR1 is DFQATT and CDR2 is SNEGSKA (reference sequence). Trimming left V 6 bases short and J 0 bases short, with 12 bases between. This CDR3 is built from 14 residues.

This clonotype has a handful of counts. This chain joins TRBV20-1 and TRBJ1-5, with a possible D match to TRBD1 (5 bases). Trimming removed 7 bases from V and 11 bases from J, with 21 bases in between. CDR1 and CDR2 (germline): DFQATT, SNEGSKA (reference sequence). The CDR3 has 13 residues. The CDR3 nucleotides read TGCAGTGTCCCGGGACGGGGAGTTGGGGCCCAGCATTTT. It is translated as CSVPGRGVGAQHF.

This clonotype was observed a handful of times. The gene calls are TRBV6-1 and TRBJ1-3; 7 bases agree with TRBD1. The CDR3 has 14 residues. Trimming took 7 bases from V and 1 from J; bases not matched to a gene: 4. Germline loops: CDR1 MNHNS, CDR2 SASEGT. CDR3 sequence (DNA): TGTGCCAGCAAACAGGGGTATTCTGGAAACACCATATATTTT. As protein: CASKQGYSGNTIYF.

This clonotype has a handful of counts. The CDR3 reads CASSGTSGQETQYF. DNA for the CDR3: TGCGCCAGCAGCGGGACTAGCGGCCAAGAGACCCAGTACTTC. The chain carries TRBV10-2 and TRBJ2-5, with 11 bases fitting TRBD2. J was trimmed by 1 base and V by 6 bases; bases with no gene match: 1. CDR1 is WSHSY and CDR2 is SAAADI in the germline V gene. The CDR3 is 14 amino acids.

This clonotype was picked up many times. The chain recombines TRBV11-2 with TRBJ2-1; D could derive from TRBD1 or TRBD2 (6 bases each). The CDR3 covers 18 residues. Germline CDR1 and CDR2: SGHAT and FQNNGV. Trimming shortened V by 2 bases and J by 4 bases, and 21 bases separated the two germline ends. The CDR3 sequence is CASSLRRGGGPSYNEQFF. DNA for the CDR3: TGTGCCAGCAGCTTAAGGCGGGGTGGGGGCCCCTCATACAATGAGCAGTTCTTC.

This clonotype was recorded many times. The CDR3 sequence is CASSLNAADSEAFF. CDR3 DNA sequence: TGTGCCAGCAGCTTAAACGCGGCTGACTCAGAAGCTTTCTTT. The rearrangement uses TRBV7-3 and TRBJ1-1; D call uncertain. The CDR3 is 14 amino acids. Looked up from germline, CDR1 is SGHTA and CDR2 is FQGTGA. Trimming pared 1 base from V and 8 bases from J, leaving 14 bases between. Full variable domain (outside the CDR3, taken from reference TRBV7-3 and TRBJ1-1): GAGVSQTPSNKVTEKGKYVELRCDPISGHTALYWYRQSLGQGPEFLIYFQGTGAADDSGLPNDRFFAVRPEGSVSTLKIQRTERGDSAVYLCASSLNAADSEAFFGQGTRLTVV.

About this clonotype itself: A read error may explain this, as a much larger clone is one base away. This chain uses TRBV5-1 with TRBJ2-1, with D perhaps being TRBD1 or TRBD2 (6 bases each). The V gene's germline CDR1 is SGHRS and CDR2 YFSETQ. The CDR3 spans 14 residues. The CDR3 is CAGSFDGGLHEQFF. In DNA, the CDR3 is TGCGCCGGCAGCTTCGACGGGGGCCTACATGAGCAGTTCTTC.

This clonotype was detected many times. CDR3 sequence: CATSDPDETEAFF. In DNA, the CDR3 is TGTGCCACCAGTGATCCTGACGAGACTGAAGCTTTCTTT. V is TRBV24-1 and J is TRBJ1-1; D is unresolved. The CDR3 runs 13 residues. Trimming removed 3 bases from V and 5 bases from J, with 9 bases in between. CDR1 is KGHDR, CDR2 SFDVKD, per germline.

This clonotype was picked up many times. The CDR3 loop reads CATGQSTEAFF. The CDR3 DNA is TGTGCCACTGGACAGAGCACTGAAGCTTTCTTT. V is TRBV28 and J is TRBJ1-1; D might be TRBD1 (6 bases). The germline gives CDR1 MDHEN, CDR2 SYDVKM. The V end was cut by 10 bases, the J end by 4 bases, with 10 bases between. The CDR3 is 11 amino acids. Full variable domain (rest looked up from reference TRBV28 and TRBJ1-1): DVKVTQSSRYLVKRTGEKVFLECVQDMDHENMFWYRQDPGLGLRLIYFSYDVKMKEKGDIPEGYSVSREKKERFSLILESASTNQTSMYLCATGQSTEAFFGQGTRLTVV.

This clonotype was seen ten or more times. In DNA form, the CDR3 reads TGCAGTGCTGACCCGGGTAGGGTGGGTGAGACCCAGTACTTC. Protein sequence: CSADPGRVGETQYF. This chain uses TRBV20-1 with TRBJ2-5; no clear D gene. From germline, CDR1 is DFQATT and CDR2 SNEGSKA (reference sequence). Trimming shortened V by 5 bases and J by 5 bases, and 18 bases separated the two germline ends. This CDR3 is built from 14 residues.

Comments on this clonotype: A read error may be the cause here, since a much bigger clone is one base away. The chain couples TRBV2 to TRBJ1-5, with D possibly TRBD1 on 5 matching bases. V was pared by 2 bases and J by 9 bases, with 14 bases between. The CDR3 is 14 residues long. Germline V lookup: CDR1 SNHLY, CDR2 FYNNEI. DNA of the CDR3: TGTGCCAGCAGTGAAACGGGGGGAATCCGGCCCCAGCATTTT. Amino acids: CASSETGGIRPQHF.

The V call is TRBV15, the J call TRBJ1-2, with a weak D call TRBD1 (6 bases). The CDR3 totals 13 residues. CDR1 is LNHNV and CDR2 is YYDKDF in the germline V gene (reference sequence). The V end was cut by 5 bases, the J end by 4 bases, with 11 bases between. In nucleotides, the CDR3 is TGTGCCACCAGCTTCGACAGGACCTATGGCTACACCTTC. Translating it yields CATSFDRTYGYTF.

The V gene is TRBV7-9, the J gene TRBJ2-3; D may be TRBD1 (6 bases). V was cut by 7 bases and J by 0 bases, with 11 bases left in between. Germline V gene sequence: CDR1 SEHNR, CDR2 FQNEAQ (reference sequence). The CDR3 has 14 amino acids. CDR3 residues: CASTLRGSTDTQYF. The CDR3 DNA follows: TGTGCCAGCACCCTCAGGGGAAGCACAGATACGCAGTATTTT.

The V call is TRBV3-1, the J call TRBJ1-6; a weak D match, TRBD1 (5 bases). The CDR3 has 16 amino acids. Trimming took 4 bases from V and 6 from J, leaving 16 bases between them. Germline-derived CDR1 and CDR2 are LGHDT and YNNKEL (reference sequence). Here the CDR3 reads CASSRLAGGSNSPLHF. The CDR3 region has the DNA TGTGCCAGCAGCCGACTAGCGGGGGGAAGTAATTCACCCCTCCACTTT.

J is TRBJ1-2 and V is TRBV19; D may be TRBD1 (5 bases). Trimming removed 6 bases from V and 2 bases from J, with 16 bases in between. This CDR3 spans 15 amino acids. Germline loops: CDR1 LNHDA, CDR2 SQIVND (reference sequence). The CDR3 reads CASSPGRGFNYGYTF. CDR3 bases: TGTGCCAGTAGCCCAGGGCGGGGGTTCAACTATGGCTACACCTTC.

This clonotype has ten or more counts. The chain recombines TRBV12-3 or TRBV12-4 with TRBJ2-3, with TRBD2 matching 7 bases. The CDR3 covers 13 residues. With 6 bases clipped from V and 6 bases from J, the junction kept 6 bases outside the gene matches. This chain's CDR3 is CASSPSGKDTQYF. The CDR3 DNA follows: TGTGCCAGCAGCCCTAGCGGTAAGGATACGCAGTATTTT.

This clonotype was observed a handful of times. In nucleotides, the CDR3 is TGTGCCACCAGTGAACCCATAGCAGCAGATACGCAGTATTTT. It encodes CATSEPIAADTQYF. The rearrangement joins TRBV24-1 to TRBJ2-3; no reliable D call. The germline CDR1 and CDR2 sequences are KGHDR and SFDVKD. Trimming removed 4 bases from V and 4 bases from J, with 11 bases in between. CDR3 length equals 14 residues.

This chain connects TRBV6-1 to TRBJ1-2, with a tentative D call TRBD1 (5 bases). The germline V gene encodes CDR1 MNHNS and CDR2 SASEGT. This CDR3 region has 13 residues. V lost 2 bases, J lost 12 bases, and 16 bases lay in between. This chain's CDR3 is CASSERGAPSHTF. CDR3 nucleotides: TGTGCCAGCAGTGAAAGGGGCGCCCCTTCCCACACCTTC.

Many counts were recorded for this clonotype. The CDR3 nucleotides are TGTGCCAGCAGCTTAGGAAGATTGGGACAGGGGAAGAGAGAGACCCAGTACTTC. Amino acids: CASSLGRLGQGKRETQYF. V and J are TRBV11-2 and TRBJ2-5; 10 bases match TRBD1. The V gene end was trimmed by 1 base and the J gene end by 4 bases; junction bases not matched to a gene: 12. The CDR3 sequence is 18 residues long. Germline assignment: CDR1 SGHAT and CDR2 FQNNGV.

This clonotype was detected only once. An end of the junction does not agree with germline; a read error may underlie this. V and J are TRBV29-1 and TRBJ1-4; D is ambiguous. The CDR3 runs 18 residues. Germline CDR1 and CDR2: SQVTM and ANQGSEA. As DNA, the CDR3 is TGCAGCGCTGAAGATGGAGGGAAGGAGGGTGCCTTTAATGAAAAACTGTTTTTT. Translated, it gives CSAEDGGKEGAFNEKLFF. Supplemented by reference TRBV29-1 and TRBJ1-4, the full variable domain reads SAVISQKPSRDICQRGTSLTIQCQVDSQVTMMFWYRQQPGQSLTLIATANQGSEATYESGFVIDKFPISRPNLTFSTLTVSNMSPEDSSIYLCSAEDGGKEGAFNEKLFFGSGTQLSVL.

In this sample, this clonotype turned up a few times. The chain joins TRBV18 to TRBJ1-1, with 11 positions matching TRBD1. CDR1 is KGHSH, CDR2 LQKENI, per germline. The J segment lost 4 bases and the V segment lost 2 bases, leaving 6 bases of the junction unmatched. This CDR3 has 16 residues. The CDR3, as DNA: TGTGCCAGCTCACCAGGACAGGGGGCGGGAGCCACTGAAGCTTTCTTT. Translating it yields CASSPGQGAGATEAFF.